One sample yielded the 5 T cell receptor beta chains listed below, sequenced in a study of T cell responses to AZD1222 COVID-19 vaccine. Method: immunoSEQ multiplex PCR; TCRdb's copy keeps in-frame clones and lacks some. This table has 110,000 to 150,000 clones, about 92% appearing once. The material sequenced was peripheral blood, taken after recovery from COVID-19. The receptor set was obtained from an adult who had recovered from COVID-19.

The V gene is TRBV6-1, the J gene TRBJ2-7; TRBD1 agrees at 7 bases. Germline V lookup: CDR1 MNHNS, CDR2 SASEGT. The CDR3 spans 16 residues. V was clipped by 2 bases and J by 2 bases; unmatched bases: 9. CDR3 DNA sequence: TGTGCCAGCAGTGAACAGTGGGGACAGTCAGCCTACGAGCAGTACTTC. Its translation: CASSEQWGQSAYEQYF.

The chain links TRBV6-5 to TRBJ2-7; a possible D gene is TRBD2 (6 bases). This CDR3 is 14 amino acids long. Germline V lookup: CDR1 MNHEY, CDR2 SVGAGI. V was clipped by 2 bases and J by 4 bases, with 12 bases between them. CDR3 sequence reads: CASSYGGIGYEQYF. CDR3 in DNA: TGTGCCAGCAGTTACGGAGGGATAGGATACGAGCAGTACTTC.

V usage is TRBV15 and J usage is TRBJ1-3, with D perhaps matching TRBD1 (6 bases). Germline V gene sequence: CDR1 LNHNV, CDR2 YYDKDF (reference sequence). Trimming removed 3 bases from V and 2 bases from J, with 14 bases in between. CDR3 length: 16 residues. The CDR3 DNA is TGTGCCACCAGCAGGGGGGACAAAGGTACTGGAAACACCATATATTTT. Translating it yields CATSRGDKGTGNTIYF.

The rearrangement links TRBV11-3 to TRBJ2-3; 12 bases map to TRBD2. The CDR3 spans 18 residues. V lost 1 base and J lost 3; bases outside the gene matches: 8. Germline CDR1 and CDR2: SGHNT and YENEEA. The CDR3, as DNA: TGTGCCAGCAGCTTAGGGAATAGACTAGCGGGAGAGACAGATACGCAGTATTTT. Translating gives CASSLGNRLAGETDTQYF.

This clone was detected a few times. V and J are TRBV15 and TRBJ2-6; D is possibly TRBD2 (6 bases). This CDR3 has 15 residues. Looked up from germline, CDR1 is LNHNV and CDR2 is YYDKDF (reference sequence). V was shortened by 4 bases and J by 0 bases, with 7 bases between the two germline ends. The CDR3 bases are TGTGCCACCAGCAACGGGGGCTCTGGGGCCAACGTCCTGACTTTC. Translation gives CATSNGGSGANVLTF.